This T cell receptor beta chain comes out of a study of blood T cells in healthy people across ages. The study, taken as a whole, reports: PBMCs that were unsorted prevented a conclusive naive versus antigen-experienced comparison. Estimated diversity, derived from one million T cells, was regarded as an underestimate.

This clonotype has only a few counts. Its matching antigen is unknown. Then a second PCR, running roughly 6 to 11 cycles, was carried out with a sample-barcoded 5' primer and a J-beta primer mix. Unique molecular identifiers of 12 random nucleotides labeled each cDNA. TCRdb analysed the 5' RACE reads with MiXCR anew, one entry per CDR3 protein. The sample has around 1,900,000 distinct CDR3 sequences; approximately 40% are singletons. The sample, about 9.2 milliliters of peripheral blood, was drawn from each donor. Trimming shortened V by 6 bases and J by 2 bases, and 14 bases separated the two germline ends. This CDR3 region has 14 residues.

This receptor was identified in a human donor in good health. The chain carries TRBV12-3 or TRBV12-4 and TRBJ2-7, with a possible D match to TRBD1 (6 bases). Sequenced input: blood. Here the CDR3 reads CASRNRDTTYEQYF. CDR3 nucleotides: TGTGCCAGCAGGAACAGGGATACTACCTACGAGCAGTACTTC.